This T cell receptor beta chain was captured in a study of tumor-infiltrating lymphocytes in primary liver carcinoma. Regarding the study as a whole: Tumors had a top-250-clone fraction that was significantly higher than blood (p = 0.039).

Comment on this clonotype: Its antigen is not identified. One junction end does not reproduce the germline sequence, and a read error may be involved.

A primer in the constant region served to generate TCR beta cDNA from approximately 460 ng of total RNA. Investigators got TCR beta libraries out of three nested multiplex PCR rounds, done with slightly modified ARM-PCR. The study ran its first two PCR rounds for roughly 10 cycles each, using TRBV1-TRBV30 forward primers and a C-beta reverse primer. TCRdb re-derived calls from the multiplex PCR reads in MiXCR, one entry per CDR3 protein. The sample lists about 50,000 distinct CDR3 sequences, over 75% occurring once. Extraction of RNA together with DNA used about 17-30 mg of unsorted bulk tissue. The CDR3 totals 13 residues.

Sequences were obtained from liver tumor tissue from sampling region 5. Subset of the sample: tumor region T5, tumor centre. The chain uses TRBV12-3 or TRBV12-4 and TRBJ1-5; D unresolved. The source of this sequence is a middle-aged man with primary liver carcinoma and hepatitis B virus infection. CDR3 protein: CASSLTRVQPQHF. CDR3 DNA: TGTGCCAGCAGTTTAACTCGTGTTCAGCCCCAACATTTT.